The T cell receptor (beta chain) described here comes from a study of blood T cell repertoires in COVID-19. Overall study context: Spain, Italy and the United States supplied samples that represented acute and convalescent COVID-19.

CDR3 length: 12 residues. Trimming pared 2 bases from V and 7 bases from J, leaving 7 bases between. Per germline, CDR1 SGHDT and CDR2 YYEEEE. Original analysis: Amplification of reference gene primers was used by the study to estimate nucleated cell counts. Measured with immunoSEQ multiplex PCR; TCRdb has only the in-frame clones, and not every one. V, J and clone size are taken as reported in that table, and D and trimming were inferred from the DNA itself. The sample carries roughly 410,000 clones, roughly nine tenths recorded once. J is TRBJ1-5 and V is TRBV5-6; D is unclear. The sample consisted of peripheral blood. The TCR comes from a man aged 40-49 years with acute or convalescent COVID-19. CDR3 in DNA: TGTGCCAGCAGCTTAGTCGGGCAGCCCCAGCATTTT. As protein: CASSLVGQPQHF. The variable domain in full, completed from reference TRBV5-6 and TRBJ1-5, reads DAGVTQSPTHLIKTRGQQVTLRCSPKSGHDTVSWYQQALGQGPQFIFQYYEEEERQRGNFPDRFSGHQFPNYSSELNVNALLLGDSALYLCASSLVGQPQHFGDGTRLSIL.